The 5 T cell receptor beta chains listed next were all sequenced from one sample in a study of shared clonotypes between healthy human individuals. TCRdb's copy holds only in-frame clones and misses some; the assay was immunoSEQ multiplex PCR. Found here are roughly 1,100,000 clones, 65% to 75% of them singletons; the top ten hold approximately 1.5%. Specimen: memory CD4+ T cells sorted from blood. Sample subset: CD45RA-negative fraction. The receptors derive from a young man in good health.

The rearrangement uses TRBV30 and TRBJ1-1, with 10 bases fitting TRBD1. This CDR3 is 18 amino acids long. With V trimmed by 4 bases and J by 2 bases, 16 bases remained unmatched. Germline V gene sequence: CDR1 GTSNPN, CDR2 SVGIG (reference sequence). CDR3 protein: CAWNAGRDRGPINTEAFF. In DNA, the CDR3 is TGTGCCTGGAACGCTGGCCGGGACAGGGGCCCTATAAACACTGAAGCTTTCTTT.

The rearrangement joins TRBV30 to TRBJ2-2, with 8 bases fitting TRBD1. The CDR3 extends over 13 amino acids. Germline V CDR1 and CDR2: GTSNPN, SVGIG (reference sequence). J gave up 6 bases and V 2 bases, and 2 bases lay outside the gene matches. CDR3 coding DNA: TGTGCCTGGAGTAACAGGGGGGCCGGGGAGCTGTTTTTT. Residues: CAWSNRGAGELFF.

A note on this clone: With a much larger clone just one base away, this may be a read error. The chain carries TRBV7-9 and TRBJ2-3; tentatively, D is TRBD1 (6 bases). The V end lost 2 bases, the J end lost 4 bases, and 7 bases lay between the germline ends. The CDR3 runs 13 residues. Per the germline V gene, CDR1 is SEHNR and CDR2 is FQNEAQ (reference sequence). The CDR3 region has the DNA TGTGCCAGCAGCTTATCAGGGGCAGATACGCAGTATTTT. It is translated as CASSLSGADTQYF.

This chain links TRBV27 with TRBJ2-4; a possible D gene is TRBD2 (5 bases). Germline values: CDR1 MNHEY, CDR2 SMNVEV (reference sequence). CDR3 length: 15 amino acids. Trimming took 5 bases from V and 0 from J, leaving 11 bases between them. The CDR3 region has the DNA TGTGCCAGCAGTCCGGGGTCCTTAGCCAAAAACATTCAGTACTTC. Translation gives CASSPGSLAKNIQYF.

This clone showed up just a few times. Other DNA sequences in this sample translate to the same CDR3. The V gene is TRBV27, the J gene TRBJ1-5, with no clear D. Per the germline V gene, CDR1 is MNHEY and CDR2 is SMNVEV (reference sequence). This CDR3 has 14 amino acids. The V and J ends lost 2 bases and 2 bases respectively, with 7 bases between them. The CDR3 DNA is TGTGCCAGCAGTTTACAAGGCGGCAATCAGCCCCAGCATTTT. The encoded protein is CASSLQGGNQPQHF.